The T cell receptor (beta chain) described here comes from a study of blood T cells in healthy people across ages. The study's findings and limits: Samples with more naive T cells showed higher observed beta diversity. Diversity estimates drawn from one million T cells were deemed underestimates.

Healthy individuals of Caucasian origin from Russia, aged about 6 to 100, served as donors. The germline V gene has CDR1 SQVTM and CDR2 ANQGSEA. V lost 7 bases and J lost 11; bases outside the gene matches: 18. The CDR3 contains 15 residues. About this clonotype itself: Its target is unknown.

Using a J-beta primer mix together with a sample-barcoded 5' primer, a second PCR was run for about 6 to 11 cycles. Every single cDNA molecule received a tag from a template-switch adaptor with 12 random nucleotides. Via MiXCR, TCRdb re-called the 5' RACE reads, giving one row per CDR3 protein. The repertoire has around 940,000 distinct CDR3 sequences, 51% of them found once; the top ten carry roughly a fifth. Sample: blood. The clonotype comes from a woman aged 55-70 years in good health. The chain joins TRBV29-1 to TRBJ2-5; 11 bases line up with TRBD2. CDR3 coding DNA: TGCAGCGGCGACTCGGGTAGCGGGAGGGACAATGAGCAGTACTTC. It encodes CSGDSGSGRDNEQYF.